This passage covers 2 T cell receptor beta chains from one sample sequenced in a study of T-cell reconstitution after alpha-beta-depleted transplantation in children. TCRbeta library construction was performed incorporating unique molecular identifiers. From the PCR reads, TCRdb called clonotypes with MiXCR, one entry per CDR3 protein. This sample has around 400,000 distinct CDR3 sequences; 11% occur once, and the top ten carry 5% to 6.5%. This material consisted of PBMCs from the stem cell graft donor, taken from the stem cell graft. Source of these receptors: a human donor who donated a stem cell graft to a child with acute myeloid leukemia.

This clonotype turned up a few times. J is TRBJ2-3 and V is TRBV24-1; D is unclear. CDR1 KGHDR and CDR2 SFDVKD come from the germline V gene. V was trimmed by 3 bases and J by 2 bases, leaving 5 bases between them. This CDR3 is 13 amino acids long. The CDR3 here is CATSDQYTDTQYF. DNA for the CDR3: TGTGCCACCAGTGATCAATACACAGATACGCAGTATTTT.

Points on this clonotype: This could be a read error, since a much larger clone is one nucleotide away. The chain couples TRBV20-1 to TRBJ2-7; perhaps D is TRBD1 or TRBD2 (5 bases each). CDR3 size: 13 residues. The germline gives CDR1 DFQATT, CDR2 SNEGSKA (reference sequence). The CDR3 bases are TGCGGTGCTAGATGGGACGGGTCCTACGAGCAGTACTTC. It is translated as CGARWDGSYEQYF.